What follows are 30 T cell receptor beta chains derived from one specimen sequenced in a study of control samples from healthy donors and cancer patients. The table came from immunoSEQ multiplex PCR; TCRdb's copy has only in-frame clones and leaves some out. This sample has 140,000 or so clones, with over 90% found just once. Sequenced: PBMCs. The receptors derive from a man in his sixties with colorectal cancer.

In DNA form, the CDR3 reads TGTGCCAGTAGTATAGTTTATGCAGGGACTTCCACTGAAGCTTTCTTT. This sequence encodes CASSIVYAGTSTEAFF. The V gene is TRBV19, the J gene TRBJ1-1; tentatively, D is TRBD1 (5 bases). This CDR3 spans 16 amino acids. Germline lookup yields CDR1 LNHDA and CDR2 SQIVND (reference sequence). V was clipped by 1 base and J by 4 bases, with 16 bases between them.

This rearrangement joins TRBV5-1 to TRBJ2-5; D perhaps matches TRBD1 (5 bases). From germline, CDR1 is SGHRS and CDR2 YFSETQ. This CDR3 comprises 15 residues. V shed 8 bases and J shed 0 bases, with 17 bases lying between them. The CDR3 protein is CARGQVASYQETQYF. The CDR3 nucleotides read TGCGCCAGGGGGCAGGTGGCCTCGTACCAAGAGACCCAGTACTTC.

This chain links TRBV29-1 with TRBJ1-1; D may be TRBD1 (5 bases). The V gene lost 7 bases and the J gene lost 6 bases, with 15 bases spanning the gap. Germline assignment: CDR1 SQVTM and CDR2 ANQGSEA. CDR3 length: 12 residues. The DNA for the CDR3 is TGCAGCGCCAACCGGGACGGGGCTGAAGCTTTCTTT. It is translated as CSANRDGAEAFF.

For the CDR3, the DNA is TGTGCCAGCTCACCTGGCGAGTCGGACGAGCAGTACTTC. Translating it yields CASSPGESDEQYF. V usage is TRBV18 and J usage is TRBJ2-7, with D hard to call. CDR1 and CDR2 (germline): KGHSH, LQKENI. The V gene lost 3 bases and the J gene lost 5 bases, with 11 bases spanning the gap. This CDR3 region has 13 residues.

The CDR3 coding sequence is TGTGCCAGCAGGAGCGGGACAGTAACTTATAGCAATCAGCCCCAGCATTTT. This sequence encodes CASRSGTVTYSNQPQHF. The chain combines TRBV5-8 with TRBJ1-5; 7 bases match TRBD1. The J segment lost 0 bases and the V segment lost 5 bases, leaving 11 bases of the junction unmatched. This CDR3 contains 17 residues. Germline CDR1 and CDR2: SGHTS and YDEGEE.

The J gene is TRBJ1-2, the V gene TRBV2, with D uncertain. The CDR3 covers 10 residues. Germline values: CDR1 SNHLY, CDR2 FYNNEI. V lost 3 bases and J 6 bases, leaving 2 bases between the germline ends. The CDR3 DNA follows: TGTGCCAGCAGTGAGGATGGCTACACCTTC. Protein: CASSEDGYTF. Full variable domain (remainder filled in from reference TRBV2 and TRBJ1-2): EPEVTQTPSHQVTQMGQEVILRCVPISNHLYFYWYRQILGQKVEFLVSFYNNEISEKSEIFDDQFSVERPDGSNFTLKIRSTKLEDSAMYFCASSEDGYTFGSGTRLTVV.

This chain's CDR3 is CASSPRTGRGTEAFF. CDR3 DNA: TGTGCCAGCAGCCCAAGGACAGGGAGGGGGACTGAAGCTTTCTTT. V usage is TRBV7-9 and J usage is TRBJ1-1, with TRBD1 matching over 8 bases. Germline CDR1 and CDR2: SEHNR and FQNEAQ (reference sequence). This CDR3 is 15 amino acids long. After removal of 5 bases from V and 5 bases from J, the junction contained 10 bases not matched to a gene.

This CDR3 reads CASSSLERVGQPQHF. In nucleotides, the CDR3 is TGTGCCAGCAGCAGCCTTGAAAGGGTGGGTCAGCCCCAGCATTTT. The rearrangement uses TRBV9 and TRBJ1-5; D remains ambiguous. The germline V and J ends were trimmed by 4 bases and 6 bases, with 17 bases remaining between them. The CDR3 contains 15 residues. CDR1 is SGDLS and CDR2 is YYNGEE in the germline V gene.

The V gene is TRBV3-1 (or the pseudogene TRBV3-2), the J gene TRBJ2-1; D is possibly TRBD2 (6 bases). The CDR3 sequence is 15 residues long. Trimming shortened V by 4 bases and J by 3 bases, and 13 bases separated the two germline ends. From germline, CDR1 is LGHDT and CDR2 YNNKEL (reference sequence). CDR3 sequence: CASSPRLVFYNEQFF. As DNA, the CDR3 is TGTGCCAGCAGCCCGAGACTAGTCTTCTACAATGAGCAGTTCTTC.

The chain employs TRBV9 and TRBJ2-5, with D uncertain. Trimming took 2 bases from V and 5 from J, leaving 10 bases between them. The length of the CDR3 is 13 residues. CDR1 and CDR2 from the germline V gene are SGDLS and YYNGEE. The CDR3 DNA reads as TGTGCCAGCAGCGTGGTCGAGATGGAGACCCAGTACTTC. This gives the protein CASSVVEMETQYF. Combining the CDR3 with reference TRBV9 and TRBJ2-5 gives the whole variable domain DSGVTQTPKHLITATGQRVTLRCSPRSGDLSVYWYQQSLDQGLQFLIQYYNGEERAKGNILERFSAQQFPDLHSELNLSSLELGDSALYFCASSVVEMETQYFGPGTRLLVL.

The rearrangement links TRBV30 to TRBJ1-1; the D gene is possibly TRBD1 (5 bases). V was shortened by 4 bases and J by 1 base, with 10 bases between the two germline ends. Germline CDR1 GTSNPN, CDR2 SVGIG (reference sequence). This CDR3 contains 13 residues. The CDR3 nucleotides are TGTGCCTGGACCCGGGACCGGAACACTGAAGCTTTCTTT. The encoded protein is CAWTRDRNTEAFF.

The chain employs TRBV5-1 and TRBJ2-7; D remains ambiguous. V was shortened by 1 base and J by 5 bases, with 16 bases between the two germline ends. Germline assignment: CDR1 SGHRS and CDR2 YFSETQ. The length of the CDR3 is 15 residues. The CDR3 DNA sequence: TGCGCCAGCAGCTTGATCGCCGGGCTTCTCCACGAGCAGTACTTC. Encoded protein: CASSLIAGLLHEQYF. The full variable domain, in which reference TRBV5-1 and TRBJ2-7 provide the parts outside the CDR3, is KAGVTQTPRYLIKTRGQQVTLSCSPISGHRSVSWYQQTPGQGLQFLFEYFSETQRNKGNFPGRFSGRQFSNSRSEMNVSTLELGDSALYLCASSLIAGLLHEQYFGPGTRLTVT.

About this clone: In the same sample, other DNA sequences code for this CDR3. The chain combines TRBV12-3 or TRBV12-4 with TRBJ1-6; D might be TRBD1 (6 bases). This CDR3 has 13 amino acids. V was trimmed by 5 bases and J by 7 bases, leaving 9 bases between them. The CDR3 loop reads CASSPRGNSPLHF. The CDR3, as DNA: TGTGCCAGCAGTCCCAGGGGAAATTCACCCCTCCACTTT.

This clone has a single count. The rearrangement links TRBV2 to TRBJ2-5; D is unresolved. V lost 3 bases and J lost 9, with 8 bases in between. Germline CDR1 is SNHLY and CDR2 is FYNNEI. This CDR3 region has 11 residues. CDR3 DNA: TGTGCCAGCAGTGATACGTTTCCCCAGTACTTC. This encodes CASSDTFPQYF.

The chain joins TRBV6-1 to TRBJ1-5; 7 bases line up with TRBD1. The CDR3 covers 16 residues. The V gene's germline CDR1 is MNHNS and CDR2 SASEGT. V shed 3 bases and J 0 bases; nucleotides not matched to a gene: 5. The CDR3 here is CASSDRDSNSNQPQHF. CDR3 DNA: TGTGCCAGCAGTGACCGGGACAGTAATAGCAATCAGCCCCAGCATTTT.

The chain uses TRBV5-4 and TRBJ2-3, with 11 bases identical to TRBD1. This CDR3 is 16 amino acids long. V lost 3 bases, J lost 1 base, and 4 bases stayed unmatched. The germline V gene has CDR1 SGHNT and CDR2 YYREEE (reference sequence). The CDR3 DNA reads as TGTGCCAGCAGCTCGGGACAGGGGGTAGGCACAGATACGCAGTATTTT. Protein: CASSSGQGVGTDTQYF.

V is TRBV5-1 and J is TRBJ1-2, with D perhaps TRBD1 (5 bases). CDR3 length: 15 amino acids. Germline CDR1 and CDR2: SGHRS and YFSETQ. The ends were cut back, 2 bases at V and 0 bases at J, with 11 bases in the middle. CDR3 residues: CASSLGTMTNYGYTF. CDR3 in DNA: TGCGCCAGCAGCTTAGGGACCATGACTAACTATGGCTACACCTTC.

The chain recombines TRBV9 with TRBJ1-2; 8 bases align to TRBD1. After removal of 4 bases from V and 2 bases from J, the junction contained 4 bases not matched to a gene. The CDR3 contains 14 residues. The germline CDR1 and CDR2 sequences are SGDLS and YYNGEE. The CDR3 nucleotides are TGTGCCAGCAGCACCGGACAGGGAAACTATGGCTACACCTTC. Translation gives CASSTGQGNYGYTF.

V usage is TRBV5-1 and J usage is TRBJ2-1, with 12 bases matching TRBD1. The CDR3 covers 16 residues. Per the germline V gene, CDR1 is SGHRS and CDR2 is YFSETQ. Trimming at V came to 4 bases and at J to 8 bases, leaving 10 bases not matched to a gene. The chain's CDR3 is CASSISGTGGIDEQFF. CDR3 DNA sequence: TGCGCCAGCAGCATCTCCGGGACAGGGGGCATCGATGAGCAGTTCTTC.

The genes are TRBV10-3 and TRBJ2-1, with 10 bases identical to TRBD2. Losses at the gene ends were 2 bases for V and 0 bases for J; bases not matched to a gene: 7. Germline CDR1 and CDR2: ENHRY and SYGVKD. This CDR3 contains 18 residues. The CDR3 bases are TGTGCCATCAGTGAGGGAAATAGCGGGGGGAGCTCCTACAATGAGCAGTTCTTC. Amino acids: CAISEGNSGGSSYNEQFF.

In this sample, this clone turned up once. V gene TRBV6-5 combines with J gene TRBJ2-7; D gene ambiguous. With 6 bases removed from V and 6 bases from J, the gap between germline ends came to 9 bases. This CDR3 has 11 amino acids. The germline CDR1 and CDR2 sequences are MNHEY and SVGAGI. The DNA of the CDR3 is TGTGCCAGCAGGCTCCAGGTCGAGCAGTACTTC. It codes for CASRLQVEQYF.

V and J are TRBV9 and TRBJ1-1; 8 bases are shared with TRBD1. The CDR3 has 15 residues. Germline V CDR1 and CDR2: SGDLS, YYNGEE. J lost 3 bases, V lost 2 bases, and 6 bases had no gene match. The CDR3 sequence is CASSVQGAGDTEAFF. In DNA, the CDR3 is TGTGCCAGCAGCGTCCAGGGGGCAGGAGACACTGAAGCTTTCTTT.

The CDR3 region has the DNA TGTGCCAGCAGCTTACAGGGTGATGGCTACACCTTC. Translation: CASSLQGDGYTF. The gene calls are TRBV7-9 and TRBJ1-2; a possible D gene is TRBD1 (5 bases). CDR3 size: 12 residues. The V gene's germline CDR1 is SEHNR and CDR2 FQNEAQ (reference sequence). V gave up 2 bases and J gave up 6 bases, with 7 bases separating them.

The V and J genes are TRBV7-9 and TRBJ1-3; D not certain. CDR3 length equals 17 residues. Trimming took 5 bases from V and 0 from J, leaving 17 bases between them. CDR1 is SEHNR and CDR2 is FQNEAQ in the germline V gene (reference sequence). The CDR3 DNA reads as TGTGCCAGCAGCCCACTCTGGGGAGACCTCTCTGGAAACACCATATATTTT. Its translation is CASSPLWGDLSGNTIYF.

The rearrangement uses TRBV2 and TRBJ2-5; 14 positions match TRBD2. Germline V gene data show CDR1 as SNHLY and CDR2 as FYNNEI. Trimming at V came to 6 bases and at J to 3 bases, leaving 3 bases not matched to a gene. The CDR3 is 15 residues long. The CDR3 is CASSRLAGGKETQYF. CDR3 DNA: TGTGCCAGCAGCCGACTAGCGGGGGGGAAAGAGACCCAGTACTTC.

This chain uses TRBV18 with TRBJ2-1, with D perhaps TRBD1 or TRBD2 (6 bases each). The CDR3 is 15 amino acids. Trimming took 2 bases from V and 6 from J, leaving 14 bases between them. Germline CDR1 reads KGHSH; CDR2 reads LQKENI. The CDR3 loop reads CASSPRRDNLNEQFF. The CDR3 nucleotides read TGTGCCAGCTCACCAAGGAGGGACAACCTCAATGAGCAGTTCTTC.

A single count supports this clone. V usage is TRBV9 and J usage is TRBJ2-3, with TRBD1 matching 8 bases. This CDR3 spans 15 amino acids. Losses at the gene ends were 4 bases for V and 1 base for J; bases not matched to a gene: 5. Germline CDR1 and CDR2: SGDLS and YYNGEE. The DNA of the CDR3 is TGTGCCAGCAGCTCCGACAGGGGCGGCACAGATACGCAGTATTTT. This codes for CASSSDRGGTDTQYF.

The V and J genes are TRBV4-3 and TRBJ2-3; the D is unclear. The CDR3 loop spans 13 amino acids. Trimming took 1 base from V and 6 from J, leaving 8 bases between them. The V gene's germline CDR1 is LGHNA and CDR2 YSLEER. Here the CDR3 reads CASSQVPADTQYF. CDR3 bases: TGCGCCAGCAGCCAAGTGCCGGCCGATACGCAGTATTTT.

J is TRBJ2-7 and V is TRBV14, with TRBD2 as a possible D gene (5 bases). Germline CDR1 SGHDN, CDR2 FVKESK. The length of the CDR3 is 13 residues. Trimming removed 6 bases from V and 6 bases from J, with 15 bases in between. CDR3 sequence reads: CASSPFPAGEQYF. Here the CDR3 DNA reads TGTGCCAGCAGTCCTTTTCCGGCGGGCGAGCAGTACTTC.

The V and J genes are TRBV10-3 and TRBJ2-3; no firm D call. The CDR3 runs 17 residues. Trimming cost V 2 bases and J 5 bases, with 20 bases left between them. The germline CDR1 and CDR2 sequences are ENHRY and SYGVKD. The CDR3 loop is CAISEEVRMGSRDTQYF. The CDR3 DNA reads TGTGCCATCAGTGAGGAGGTTCGGATGGGGTCCAGAGATACGCAGTATTTT.